A single sample is the source of the 21 T cell receptor beta chains below, sequenced in a study of blood T cell repertoires in COVID-19 (dated by TCRdb to 2018 to 2021). Receptor amplification or capture employed the immunoSEQ multiplex PCR assay. TCRdb carries this immuneACCESS record with in-frame sequences only. Its versions omit some clonotypes, under half of them owing to an unresolved V gene in the studies checked, with the rest unexplained. Present in this sample are roughly 140,000 clones, more than 80% of which were seen just once. The ten largest account for just over 3% of the sample. Sequencing was done on a sample of peripheral blood. These receptors came from a woman aged 55-70 years with active COVID-19.

The V and J genes are TRBV19 and TRBJ2-5; 13 nucleotides align to TRBD2. V gave up 5 bases and J gave up 5 bases; unmatched junction bases: 5. The CDR3 runs to 15 residues. Germline V gene data show CDR1 as LNHDA and CDR2 as SQIVND (reference sequence). The CDR3 nucleotides read TGTGCCAGTAGTGGGGGACTAGCGGGAAGGGAGACCCAGTACTTC. Translation gives CASSGGLAGRETQYF.

The table lists this clone with a few counts. The chain links TRBV4-1 to TRBJ2-1; D is uncertain. V lost 1 base and J 8 bases, leaving 9 bases between the germline ends. This CDR3 contains 13 residues. Germline values: CDR1 MGHRA, CDR2 YSYEKL. The DNA for the CDR3 is TGCGCCAGCAGCCAAGCGGTAGCCCATGAGCAGTTCTTC. This gives the protein CASSQAVAHEQFF.

The rearrangement uses TRBV11-2 and TRBJ2-7; 12 positions match TRBD2. The CDR3 is made up of 14 amino acids. The germline CDR1 and CDR2 sequences are SGHAT and FQNNGV. The V gene end was trimmed by 5 bases and the J gene end by 3 bases; junction bases not matched to a gene: 2. CDR3: CASSEGLAGYEQYF. CDR3 coding DNA: TGTGCCAGCAGCGAGGGACTAGCGGGCTACGAGCAGTACTTC.

The chain joins TRBV12-3 or TRBV12-4 to TRBJ1-1, with D unresolved. CDR3 size: 11 residues. Between the trimmed V and J ends, which lost 3 bases and 8 bases, there was a span of 7 bases. For the CDR3, the DNA is TGTGCCAGCAGTTTCGTAGCAGAAGCTTTCTTT. Its translation: CASSFVAEAFF.

The V gene is TRBV5-1, the J gene TRBJ2-3; D unclear. Trimming took 1 base from V and 7 from J, leaving 13 bases between them. This CDR3 spans 14 amino acids. From germline, CDR1 is SGHRS and CDR2 YFSETQ. The CDR3 DNA follows: TGCGCCAGCAGCTTGAACACGATCAGGAATACGCAGTATTTT. Protein: CASSLNTIRNTQYF. Full variable domain (missing parts from reference TRBV5-1 and TRBJ2-3): KAGVTQTPRYLIKTRGQQVTLSCSPISGHRSVSWYQQTPGQGLQFLFEYFSETQRNKGNFPGRFSGRQFSNSRSEMNVSTLELGDSALYLCASSLNTIRNTQYFGPGTRLTVL.

This chain links TRBV5-1 with TRBJ2-7; 9 bases fit TRBD2. The germline V gene has CDR1 SGHRS and CDR2 YFSETQ. Trimming took 1 base from V and 3 from J; bases not matched to a gene: 5. The CDR3 length is 15 residues. The CDR3 DNA follows: TGCGCCAGCAGCTTGTCGAGCGGGGGGTACTACGAGCAGTACTTC. It translates to CASSLSSGGYYEQYF.

This chain joins TRBV14 and TRBJ2-1, with 7 bases lining up with TRBD2. V gave up 2 bases and J gave up 0 bases; unmatched junction bases: 7. Germline CDR1 and CDR2: SGHDN and FVKESK. CDR3 length: 17 amino acids. The CDR3 region has the DNA TGTGCCAGCAGCCAATCGACTAGCCGGAGCTCCTACAATGAGCAGTTCTTC. This gives the protein CASSQSTSRSSYNEQFF.

In its sample, this clone was seen a few times. The chain has TRBV4-2 and TRBJ1-5; D unclear. The CDR3 runs 13 residues. V was clipped by 6 bases and J by 4 bases, with 10 bases between them. Looked up from germline, CDR1 is LGHNA and CDR2 is YNFKEQ. Here the CDR3 reads CASSFGVNQPQHF. The CDR3 DNA follows: TGTGCCAGCAGTTTCGGGGTTAATCAGCCCCAGCATTTT.

The chain links TRBV18 to TRBJ2-3, with 11 bases lining up with TRBD2. The CDR3 extends over 17 amino acids. The ends lost 1 base at V and 1 base at J; junction bases unmatched: 4. Germline V lookup: CDR1 KGHSH, CDR2 LQKENI. Written as DNA, the CDR3 is TGTGCCAGCTCACCACTTGGGACTAGCGGTCGCACAGATACGCAGTATTTT. Amino acids: CASSPLGTSGRTDTQYF. The full variable domain, rest sourced from reference TRBV18 and TRBJ2-3, is NAGVMQNPRHLVRRRGQEARLRCSPMKGHSHVYWYRQLPEEGLKFMVYLQKENIIDESGMPKERFSAEFPKEGPSILRIQQVVRGDSAAYFCASSPLGTSGRTDTQYFGPGTRLTVL.

The CDR3 is CASSQRLAGAYEQYF. In DNA form, the CDR3 reads TGTGCCAGCAGTCAACGACTAGCGGGAGCCTACGAGCAGTACTTC. This rearrangement joins TRBV6-2 or TRBV6-3 to TRBJ2-7; 12 positions match TRBD2. J lost 2 bases, V lost 5 bases, and 4 bases had no gene match. The CDR3 extends over 15 amino acids. Germline lookup yields CDR1 MNHEY and CDR2 SVGEGT.

This chain joins TRBV6-4 and TRBJ1-6; TRBD1 matches at 7 bases. This CDR3 is built from 14 residues. V shed 4 bases, J shed 16 bases, and the junction held 13 bases outside the gene matches. The germline gives CDR1 MRHNA, CDR2 SNTAGT. The CDR3 reads CASSGRGAGQILHF. The CDR3 DNA is TGTGCCAGCAGTGGACGAGGGGCGGGACAGATACTCCACTTT.

This chain uses TRBV5-1 with TRBJ1-2; 7 bases are a match to TRBD1. Germline trimming cut 2 bases from V and 4 bases from J; bases unmatched to any gene: 8. Germline loops: CDR1 SGHRS, CDR2 YFSETQ. The CDR3 is 15 amino acids. CDR3 sequence: CASSFTGEAVYGYTF. The CDR3 DNA is TGCGCCAGCAGCTTTACAGGGGAAGCGGTCTATGGCTACACCTTC. Full variable domain (outside the CDR3, taken from reference TRBV5-1 and TRBJ1-2): KAGVTQTPRYLIKTRGQQVTLSCSPISGHRSVSWYQQTPGQGLQFLFEYFSETQRNKGNFPGRFSGRQFSNSRSEMNVSTLELGDSALYLCASSFTGEAVYGYTFGSGTRLTVV.

The J gene is TRBJ1-4, the V gene TRBV5-5; 7 bases agree with TRBD1. CDR3 length equals 14 residues. The J segment lost 3 bases and the V segment lost 4 bases, leaving 3 bases of the junction unmatched. CDR1 and CDR2 from the germline V gene are SGHKS and YYEKEE (reference sequence). Written as DNA, the CDR3 is TGTGCCAGCAGCGATCAGGGGGCTAATGAAAAACTGTTTTTT. Protein: CASSDQGANEKLFF.

This clone is a singleton in its sample. V gene TRBV6-6 combines with J gene TRBJ2-7; 8 positions match TRBD1. CDR1 and CDR2 (germline): MNHNY, SVGAGI (reference sequence). This CDR3 is 14 amino acids long. V lost 7 bases to trimming and J lost 2 bases; unmatched junction nucleotides: 7. CDR3 DNA sequence: TGTGCCAGCACCCCGGGACAGGTGCCCTACGAGCAGTACTTC. Translated, it gives CASTPGQVPYEQYF.

V gene TRBV28 combines with J gene TRBJ1-5, with 9 bases aligning to TRBD1. CDR3 length equals 14 residues. CDR1 is MDHEN and CDR2 is SYDVKM in the germline V gene. The V and J ends lost 8 bases and 11 bases, in that order; junction bases with no gene match: 13. The CDR3 DNA reads TGTGCCAGCGACGGGGACAGGGAGACTTGGGCCCAGCATTTT. This encodes CASDGDRETWAQHF.

This clone was seen once. The chain carries TRBV9 and TRBJ2-5; 11 nucleotides match TRBD2. In germline, CDR1 is SGDLS, CDR2 YYNGEE. Trimming cost V 4 bases and J 4 bases; bases outside gene matches: 12. The CDR3 is made up of 17 amino acids. CDR3 in amino acids: CASSPRPLAGGRETQYF. DNA of the CDR3: TGTGCCAGCAGCCCCCGGCCCCTAGCGGGAGGACGAGAGACCCAGTACTTC.

The V and J genes are TRBV5-1 and TRBJ2-7; the match to TRBD1 covers 8 bases. CDR1 and CDR2 (germline): SGHRS, YFSETQ. V shed 4 bases, J shed 0 bases, and the junction held 6 bases outside the gene matches. This CDR3 is built from 15 residues. The chain's CDR3 is CASSKGQGTSYEQYF. CDR3 in DNA: TGCGCCAGCAGCAAAGGACAGGGTACCTCCTACGAGCAGTACTTC.

This rearrangement joins TRBV7-2 to TRBJ2-1, with D maybe TRBD1 (6 bases). CDR1 and CDR2 from the germline V gene are SGHTA and FQGNSA. Trimming took 4 bases from V and 10 from J, leaving 11 bases between them. The length of the CDR3 is 12 residues. DNA for the CDR3: TGTGCCAGCAGCTCAGGGGTTTGGGAGCAGTTCTTC. As protein: CASSSGVWEQFF. The variable domain in full, completed from reference TRBV7-2 and TRBJ2-1, reads GAGVSQSPSNKVTEKGKDVELRCDPISGHTALYWYRQSLGQGLEFLIYFQGNSAPDKSGLPSDRFSAERTGGSVSTLTIQRTQQEDSAVYLCASSSGVWEQFFGPGTRLTVL.

J is TRBJ2-1 and V is TRBV4-3, with D perhaps matching TRBD2 (6 bases). V lost 4 bases and J lost 6, with 16 bases in between. Germline-derived CDR1 and CDR2 are LGHNA and YSLEER. The CDR3 spans 15 residues. The CDR3 is CASSLAFGSGNEQFF. The CDR3, as DNA: TGCGCCAGCAGCCTAGCGTTTGGTAGCGGCAATGAGCAGTTCTTC.

The CDR3 is CASSPTRHSLNTEAFF. Here the CDR3 DNA reads TGTGCCAGCAGCCCTACCCGGCACAGCCTGAACACTGAAGCTTTCTTT. The chain recombines TRBV7-9 with TRBJ1-1; D not resolved. From germline, CDR1 is SEHNR and CDR2 FQNEAQ (reference sequence). The CDR3 is 16 residues long. The germline V and J ends were trimmed by 5 bases and 0 bases, with 16 bases remaining between them.

This clone was seen once. V and J are TRBV18 and TRBJ1-4; 7 bases agree with TRBD1. CDR1 is KGHSH and CDR2 is LQKENI in the germline V gene. J was trimmed by 2 bases and V by 3 bases; bases with no gene match: 6. The CDR3 covers 16 residues. CDR3 in amino acids: CASSPNSRGTNEKLFF. DNA of the CDR3: TGTGCCAGCTCACCGAACTCCAGGGGGACTAATGAAAAACTGTTTTTT. Filled out from reference TRBV18 and TRBJ1-4, the complete variable domain reads NAGVMQNPRHLVRRRGQEARLRCSPMKGHSHVYWYRQLPEEGLKFMVYLQKENIIDESGMPKERFSAEFPKEGPSILRIQQVVRGDSAAYFCASSPNSRGTNEKLFFGSGTQLSVL.